The subject of this entry is one T cell receptor beta chain. Its antigen is unidentified. The data were taken from a study of T cell repertoires in cytomegalovirus infection. TCRdb re-called the reads with MiXCR, one entry per CDR3 protein. The top ten clones hold roughly 12% of a sample with about 900,000 distinct CDR3 sequences, about 33% of them seen once. The CDR3 extends over 14 amino acids. Trimming stripped 2 bases from V and 5 bases from J, with 10 bases between. Germline loops: CDR1 MGHRA, CDR2 YSYEKL. This clonotype was obtained from a human donor in good health (CMV status not recorded). Some clones in this sample may be carry-over from other donors' samples. The sequencing here drew on cultured CD8+ T cells from PBMCs, taken from culture after CMV antigen stimulation. V gene TRBV4-1 combines with J gene TRBJ1-5; D is ambiguous. CDR3 nucleotides: TGCGCCAGCAGCCAAACGGGGATTGATCAGCCCCAGCATTTT. Translation: CASSQTGIDQPQHF.